The next 4 T cell receptor beta chains were all read from a single sample in a study of shared clonotypes between healthy human individuals. Terminally differentiated effector memory CD45RA+ cells were left out of the naive CD8 fraction, which was CD45RO-negative and positively selected for CCR7. This table comes from immunoSEQ multiplex PCR, and its TCRdb copy is limited to in-frame clones, with some not included. The sample carries roughly 2 million clones, about 95% recorded once. Sequenced input: naive CD8+ T cells sorted from blood. These receptors all stem from a man aged 18-30 years in good health.

Worth noting for this clone: Additional DNA sequences in this sample encode the identical CDR3. The chain uses TRBV7-9 and TRBJ2-5, with 9 bases fitting TRBD1. CDR1 is SEHNR and CDR2 is FQNEAQ in the germline V gene (reference sequence). Trimming took 4 bases from V and 4 from J; bases not matched to a gene: 4. The CDR3 extends over 14 amino acids. The CDR3 loop is CASSSGQGRETQYF. DNA for the CDR3: TGTGCCAGCAGCTCGGGACAGGGTCGAGAGACCCAGTACTTC. The full variable domain, in which reference TRBV7-9 and TRBJ2-5 provide the parts outside the CDR3, is DTGVSQNPRHKITKRGQNVTFRCDPISEHNRLYWYRQTLGQGPEFLTYFQNEAQLEKSRLLSDRFSAERPKGSFSTLEIQRTEQGDSAMYLCASSSGQGRETQYFGPGTRLLVL.

V and J are TRBV5-6 and TRBJ2-1; no firm D call. V lost 4 bases, J lost 5 bases, and 16 bases lay in between. The CDR3 has 15 amino acids. Germline lookup yields CDR1 SGHDT and CDR2 YYEEEE. This CDR3 is CASSPAGYQNNEQFF. The CDR3 nucleotides read TGTGCCAGCAGCCCGGCCGGCTACCAGAACAATGAGCAGTTCTTC.

The V and J genes are TRBV6-1 and TRBJ1-5; the match to TRBD1 covers 7 bases. Per germline, CDR1 MNHNS and CDR2 SASEGT. CDR3 size: 14 residues. V shed 7 bases and J 0 bases; nucleotides not matched to a gene: 3. In DNA, the CDR3 is TGTGCCAGCATCAGGACAGGTAGCAATCAGCCCCAGCATTTT. Protein sequence: CASIRTGSNQPQHF.

The chain employs TRBV4-3 and TRBJ2-1; 8 nucleotides match TRBD2. CDR3 length equals 15 residues. V was clipped by 0 bases and J by 9 bases; unmatched bases: 7. The germline gives CDR1 LGHNA, CDR2 YSLEER. The CDR3 region is CASSQDPASGLEQFF. Written as DNA, the CDR3 is TGCGCCAGCAGCCAAGATCCGGCTAGCGGGCTTGAGCAGTTCTTC.